This paragraph covers one TCR beta chain sequence. The antigen is not known. RNA was extracted and reverse transcribed into cDNA as the sequencing template. Libraries were prepared by immunoSEQ multiplex PCR; TCRdb keeps only in-frame clonotypes and omits some of them. The profile shows around 100,000 clones, 41% of them singletons. There are 13 residues in the CDR3. Trimming shortened V by 0 bases and J by 12 bases, and 18 bases separated the two germline ends. CDR1 and CDR2 from the germline V gene are GTSNPN and SVGIG (reference sequence). The sample belongs to a study of CD8+ T cells in alopecia areata. Looking at the study overall: In an open-label trial, patients got 5 to 10 mg tofacitinib twice daily.

Both peripheral blood and punch biopsies of lesional scalp skin were obtained from patients who had alopecia areata. Study-level findings and limits: Elevated clonality characterized lesional scalp relative to normal scalp, particularly in alopecia totalis/universalis. Scalp specimens additionally yield sequences from normal skin's resident alphabeta T cells.

The clonotype originates from a human donor with alopecia areata. Sequencing was carried out using CD4+ T cells sorted from blood. The gene calls are TRBV30 and TRBJ2-7; D unclear. The CDR3 DNA follows: TGTGCCTGGAGTGTAAGTAGAGGCACTTCGCTGTACTTC. Residues: CAWSVSRGTSLYF.